This T cell receptor beta chain emerged from a study of T cells in tumors after PD-1 blockade (dated by TCRdb to between 2019 and 2020). With regard to the full study: Patients were excluded if they had prior checkpoint blockade, use of systemic immunosuppressants, or recent radiotherapy or other anti-cancer therapy within 4 weeks. Using site-matched tumors from BCC or SCC patients sampled before and after anti-PD-1 therapy, the study carried out paired single-cell RNA and TCR sequencing. Some patients also continued taking vismodegib 150 mg daily during anti-PD-1 treatment. Patients were treated with either pembrolizumab 200 mg every 3 weeks or cemiplimab 350 mg every 2 weeks. To compare blood and tumor clonotypes, bulk TCR sequencing was performed on nine to eleven peripheral blood samples from a few patients. Clinical response was assessed using RECIST version 1.1. Peripheral blood samples averaged around 120,000 TCR templates (range about 24,679-290,000) and 35,000 to 45,000 unique clonotypes. Broader findings and caveats from the paper: About two fifths of tumor TCR clonotypes were detected in blood, and some novel exhausted tumor clones were observed in pre-treatment blood, which was taken as suggesting peripheral recruitment. Where the novel T cell clones came from was not identified, and possible sources could include lymphoid organs or rare unexpanded clones inside the tumor or in the tumor periphery.

The sample's time point label, decoded: before anti-PD-1 therapy. For bulk TCRbeta sequencing, genomic DNA was extracted from tumor biopsies or peripheral blood, and input amounts ranged from roughly 550 ng to 6,500 ng. Every patient was a poor candidate for surgical resection and had histologically proven advanced or metastatic basal or squamous cell carcinoma. The basal cell carcinoma cohort was made up of roughly 10 patients, and bulk tumor TCR sequencing was performed for 7 or 8 of these patients. Spanning cysteine to phenylalanine, the CDR3 consists of 17 amino acids. The DNA shown is the 51-base CDR3, in frame from base 1. The immunoSEQ platform was used to carry out deep TCRbeta sequencing. In the original analysis: For further analysis, only productive rearrangements were exported from the immunoSEQ Analyzer. T cell phenotypes were assigned to bulk TCRbeta clonotypes by matching the clonotypes to single-cell RNA+TCR-seq clones with the same TCRbeta sequence. Clone enrichment in tumor was computed as tumor frequency divided by PBMC frequency from bulk TCR sequencing. GLIPH was used to sort TCRs into specificity groups, which are clusters of distinct TCRs that likely recognize common antigens through shared CDR3 motifs. Drawn from immuneACCESS, this table holds only the in-frame rearrangements with V and J called that TCRdb kept. Clones are partly lost; checked studies trace under half to an unresolved V gene and leave the rest unexplained. V and J calls and clone size follow that table, whereas D and trimming were derived from the DNA. A total of about 20,000 clones appear in this sample, over 75% of them only once. The ten largest account for approximately 25% of the sample.

On this clone: This clone's antigen is unknown. No base quality information exists; no much larger clone differs at one position.

Material: PBMCs, obtained before anti-PD-1 treatment. The sequence derives from a human donor with basal cell carcinoma. The V and J segments used are TRBV21-1 and TRBJ2-2; the table's D call of TRBD1 was not tested on the DNA. TRBV21-1 corresponds to a pseudogene. The CDR3 region: CASSKAGQDLNTGELFF. The nucleotides read TGTGCCAGCAGCAAAGCCGGACAGGACTTGAATACCGGGGAGCTGTTTTTT.